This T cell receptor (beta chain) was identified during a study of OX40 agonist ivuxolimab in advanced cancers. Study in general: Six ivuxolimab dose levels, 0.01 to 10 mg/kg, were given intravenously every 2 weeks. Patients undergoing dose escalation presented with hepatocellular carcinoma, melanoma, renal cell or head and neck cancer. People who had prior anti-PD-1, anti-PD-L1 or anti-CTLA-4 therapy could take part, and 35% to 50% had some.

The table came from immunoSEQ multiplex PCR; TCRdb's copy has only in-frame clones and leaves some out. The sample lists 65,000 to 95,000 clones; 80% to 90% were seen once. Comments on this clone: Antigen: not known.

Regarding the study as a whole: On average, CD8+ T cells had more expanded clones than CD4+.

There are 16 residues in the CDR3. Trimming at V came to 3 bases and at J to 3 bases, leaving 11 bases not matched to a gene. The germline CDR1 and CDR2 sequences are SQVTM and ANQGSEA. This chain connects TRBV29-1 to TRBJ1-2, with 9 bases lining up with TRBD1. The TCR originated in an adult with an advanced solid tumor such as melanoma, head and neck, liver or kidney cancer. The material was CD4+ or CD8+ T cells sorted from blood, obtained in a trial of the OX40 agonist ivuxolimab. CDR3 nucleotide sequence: TGCAGCGTTGAGGGGGACAGGGCCCACCCCTACTATGGCTACACCTTC. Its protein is CSVEGDRAHPYYGYTF.